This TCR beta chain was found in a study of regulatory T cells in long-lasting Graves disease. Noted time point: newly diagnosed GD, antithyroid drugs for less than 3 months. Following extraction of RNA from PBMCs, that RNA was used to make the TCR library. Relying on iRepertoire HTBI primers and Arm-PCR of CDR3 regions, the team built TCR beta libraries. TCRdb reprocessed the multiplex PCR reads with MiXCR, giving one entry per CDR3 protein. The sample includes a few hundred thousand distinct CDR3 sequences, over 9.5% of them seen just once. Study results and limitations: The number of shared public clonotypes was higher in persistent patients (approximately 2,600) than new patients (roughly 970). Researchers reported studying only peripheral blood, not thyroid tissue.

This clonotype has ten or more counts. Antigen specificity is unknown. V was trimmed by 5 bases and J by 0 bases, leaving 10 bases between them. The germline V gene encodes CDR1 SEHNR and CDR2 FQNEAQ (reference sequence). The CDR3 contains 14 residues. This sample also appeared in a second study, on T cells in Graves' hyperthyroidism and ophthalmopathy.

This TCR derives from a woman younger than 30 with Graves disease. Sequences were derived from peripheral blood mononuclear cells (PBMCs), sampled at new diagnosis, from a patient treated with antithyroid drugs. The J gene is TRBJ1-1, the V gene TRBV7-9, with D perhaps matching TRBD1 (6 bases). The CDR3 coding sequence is TGTGCCAGCAGCGCGACAGGTCTGAACACTGAAGCTTTCTTT. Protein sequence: CASSATGLNTEAFF. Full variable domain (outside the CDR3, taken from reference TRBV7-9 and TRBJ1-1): DTGVSQNPRHKITKRGQNVTFRCDPISEHNRLYWYRQTLGQGPEFLTYFQNEAQLEKSRLLSDRFSAERPKGSFSTLEIQRTEQGDSAMYLCASSATGLNTEAFFGQGTRLTVV.